This T cell receptor beta chain stems from a study of T cell responses to AZD1222 COVID-19 vaccine. Whether given at about 4 or about 12 weeks, second doses were pooled. Germline V lookup: CDR1 MNHEY, CDR2 SVGEGT. J gave up 0 bases and V 2 bases, and 12 bases lay outside the gene matches. The CDR3 sequence is 18 residues long. Assay: immunoSEQ multiplex PCR; the TCRdb copy retains only in-frame clones and omits some. The sample has under 150,000 clones, roughly 92% seen once. The clonotype comes from an adult who received the AZD1222 COVID-19 vaccine. The V gene is TRBV6-2 or TRBV6-3, the J gene TRBJ1-1; 7 bases match TRBD1. Here the sequenced sample was peripheral blood, taken 28 days after the second AZD1222 dose. CDR3 region: CASSYRSGGPFLNTEAFF. In nucleotides, the CDR3 is TGTGCCAGCAGTTACCGCTCAGGGGGACCATTTTTGAACACTGAAGCTTTCTTT.